The 32 T cell receptor beta chains given below trace back to one sample, sequenced in a study of shared clonotypes between healthy human individuals. Sequencing used immunoSEQ multiplex PCR; TCRdb keeps in-frame clones, though not all of them. Found here are about 460,000 clones, 75% to 80% of them singletons; the top ten hold more than 10%. Sample: PBMCs. These receptor sequences come from a woman aged 40 to 50 in good health. Some clones in this sample may be carry-over from other donors' samples.

This sequence joins TRBV11-2 and TRBJ2-7; 9 nucleotides line up with TRBD1. Germline lookup yields CDR1 SGHAT and CDR2 FQNNGV. The CDR3 runs to 14 residues. V lost 1 base, J lost 7 bases, and 5 bases stayed unmatched. The CDR3: CASSLGDRDGEQYF. CDR3 coding DNA: TGTGCCAGCAGCTTAGGGGACAGGGATGGAGAGCAGTACTTC. Supplemented by reference TRBV11-2 and TRBJ2-7, the full variable domain reads EAGVAQSPRYKIIEKRQSVAFWCNPISGHATLYWYQQILGQGPKLLIQFQNNGVVDDSQLPKDRFSAERLKGVDSTLKIQPAKLEDSAVYLCASSLGDRDGEQYFGPGTRLTVT.

The chain links TRBV30 to TRBJ1-2; D unresolved. V lost 5 bases, J lost 8 bases, and 15 bases lay in between. Germline CDR1 GTSNPN, CDR2 SVGIG (reference sequence). The CDR3 is 12 amino acids. CDR3 loop: CAWQPIREGYTF. The CDR3 nucleotides are TGTGCCTGGCAGCCGATTCGGGAGGGCTACACCTTC.

On this clone: This likely came from a read error, as a far larger clone is one base away. The CDR3 carries no conserved terminal phenylalanine or tryptophan, so it likely arises from a read error. The rearrangement uses TRBV30 and TRBJ1-2, with D tentatively TRBD1 (6 bases). There are 12 residues in the CDR3. Germline V CDR1 and CDR2: GTSNPN, SVGIG (reference sequence). CDR3 nucleotides: TGTGCCCAAGAGGGGGGATCCTATGGATACACCCTC. Residues: CAQEGGSYGYTL.

Comments on this clone: Its ends do not fully match the called genes, so a read error is possible. The rearrangement uses TRBV10-1 and TRBJ2-7; D possibly corresponds to TRBD2 (7 bases). There are 15 residues in the CDR3. CDR1 is WNHNN, CDR2 SYGVQD, per germline (reference sequence). The CDR3 here is CGSSESGGGFGEQYF. CDR3 DNA sequence: TGCGGCAGCAGTGAGTCGGGCGGGGGCTTCGGCGAGCAGTACTTC.

CDR3 sequence (DNA): TGTGCCACGACTAGCGGGAGTTACAATGAGCAGTTCTTC. Protein: CATTSGSYNEQFF. The chain links TRBV10-3 to TRBJ2-1; 12 bases are shared with TRBD2. After removal of 10 bases from V and 4 bases from J, the junction contained 2 bases not matched to a gene. Germline V CDR1 and CDR2: ENHRY, SYGVKD. The CDR3 runs to 13 residues.

The rearrangement joins TRBV21-1 to TRBJ2-7. TRBV21-1 is tagged as a pseudogene. The CDR3 runs 15 residues. The CDR3 protein is CASSKERDAYYEQYF. The CDR3 DNA reads as TGTGCCAGCAGCAAGGAACGAGACGCATACTACGAGCAGTACTTC.

This chain joins TRBV7-2 and TRBJ2-2; TRBD2 agrees at 10 bases. V was clipped by 2 bases and J by 3 bases; unmatched bases: 6. The CDR3 consists of 17 residues. Germline V gene data show CDR1 as SGHTA and CDR2 as FQGNSA. In DNA, the CDR3 is TGTGCCAGCAGCTTAATAGGGAGCGGGAGGGACACCGGGGAGCTGTTTTTT. Amino acids: CASSLIGSGRDTGELFF. Looking up the rest from reference TRBV7-2 and TRBJ2-2 gives the full variable domain: GAGVSQSPSNKVTEKGKDVELRCDPISGHTALYWYRQSLGQGLEFLIYFQGNSAPDKSGLPSDRFSAERTGGSVSTLTIQRTQQEDSAVYLCASSLIGSGRDTGELFFGEGSRLTVL.

The V call is TRBV28, the J call TRBJ2-7; 9 nucleotides match TRBD1. After removal of 2 bases from V and 6 bases from J, the junction contained 11 bases not matched to a gene. Germline V CDR1 and CDR2: MDHEN, SYDVKM. This CDR3 is built from 16 residues. This chain's CDR3 is CASSLPPGTGPLEQYF. The DNA for the CDR3 is TGTGCCAGCAGTTTACCCCCGGGGACAGGGCCCCTCGAGCAGTACTTC.

CDR3 nucleotides: TGTGCCAGCGGGGAAGTGGGCCCCGACACTGAAGCTTTCTTT. Residues: CASGEVGPDTEAFF. The chain is built from TRBV6-1 and TRBJ1-1; no definite D call. Between the trimmed V and J ends, which lost 8 bases and 3 bases, there was a span of 16 bases. Per the germline V gene, CDR1 is MNHNS and CDR2 is SASEGT. This CDR3 contains 14 residues.

This clone showed up many times. The chain couples TRBV2 to TRBJ1-4; 10 bases are shared with TRBD1. Germline assignment: CDR1 SNHLY and CDR2 FYNNEI. J was trimmed by 11 bases and V by 2 bases; bases with no gene match: 5. The CDR3 covers 14 residues. The CDR3 sequence: CASSEMDRGIKLFF. In DNA, the CDR3 is TGTGCCAGCAGTGAAATGGACAGGGGGATTAAACTGTTTTTT.

Regarding this clone: A read error is the likely source, as a far larger clone sits one nucleotide away. V gene TRBV2 combines with J gene TRBJ1-5; weak D call: TRBD1 (5 bases). The germline V gene encodes CDR1 SNHLY and CDR2 FYNNEI. The CDR3 spans 14 residues. The CDR3 region has the DNA TGTGCCAGCCAACAGGAAAGTAGCGATCAGCCCCAGCATTTT. Amino acids: CASQQESSDQPQHF.

J is TRBJ2-7 and V is TRBV10-2; D possibly matches TRBD1 or TRBD2 (5 bases each). Germline assignment: CDR1 WSHSY and CDR2 SAAADI. Trimming cost V 7 bases and J 7 bases, with 20 bases left between them. CDR3 size: 14 residues. CDR3 coding DNA: TGCGCCAGCATCGGGGCAGGGCTTTCGGGTGAGCAGTACTTC. Translating it yields CASIGAGLSGEQYF.

This clone was detected ten times or more. The rearrangement joins TRBV7-9 to TRBJ1-2; D may be TRBD1 (5 bases). The CDR3 is 12 residues long. The V end was cut by 5 bases, the J end by 8 bases, with 12 bases between. Germline V gene sequence: CDR1 SEHNR, CDR2 FQNEAQ (reference sequence). Written as DNA, the CDR3 is TGTGCCAGCAGCCGAGACAGTATCGGCTACACCTTC. Translated: CASSRDSIGYTF.

This sequence joins TRBV29-1 and TRBJ2-1; TRBD2 matches at 11 bases. CDR1 is SQVTM and CDR2 is ANQGSEA in the germline V gene. This CDR3 is built from 16 residues. Germline trimming cut 2 bases from V and 0 bases from J; bases unmatched to any gene: 3. The CDR3 sequence is CSVESSGRASYNEQFF. CDR3 nucleotide sequence: TGCAGCGTTGAAAGTAGCGGGAGGGCCTCCTACAATGAGCAGTTCTTC.

The chain uses TRBV4-2 and TRBJ1-5; 8 bases are shared with TRBD1. The germline V gene has CDR1 LGHNA and CDR2 YNFKEQ. This CDR3 region has 15 residues. The V and J ends lost 4 bases and 6 bases, in that order; junction bases with no gene match: 8. The CDR3 coding sequence is TGTGCCAGCAGCCCACAGGGGGAAGTCGCTCAGCCCCAGCATTTT. This codes for CASSPQGEVAQPQHF.

The chain employs TRBV11-2 and TRBJ2-1, with 13 bases aligning to TRBD2. CDR1 and CDR2 from the germline V gene are SGHAT and FQNNGV. Germline trimming cut 7 bases from V and 7 bases from J; bases unmatched to any gene: 4. This CDR3 contains 14 residues. CDR3 protein: CASTLAGGLNEQFF. The CDR3 DNA is TGTGCCAGCACACTAGCGGGAGGGCTAAATGAGCAGTTCTTC.

The chain joins TRBV7-2 to TRBJ1-2; D unclear. Germline CDR1 is SGHTA and CDR2 is FQGNSA. This CDR3 is built from 11 residues. V gave up 5 bases and J gave up 8 bases, with 9 bases separating them. Here the CDR3 reads CASSDTSGYTF. CDR3 in DNA: TGTGCCAGCAGCGACACCTCGGGCTACACCTTC.

The V call is TRBV5-1, the J call TRBJ2-1; 7 bases map to TRBD1. V was pared by 0 bases and J by 8 bases, with 5 bases of the junction left unmatched. Germline V CDR1 and CDR2: SGHRS, YFSETQ. CDR3 length: 14 amino acids. The CDR3 sequence: CASSLAGQAHEQFF. The CDR3 nucleotides are TGCGCCAGCAGCTTGGCCGGACAGGCCCATGAGCAGTTCTTC.

Only a few counts were recorded for this clone. V usage is TRBV10-2 and J usage is TRBJ2-7, with a weak D call TRBD2 (6 bases). The V end was cut by 0 bases, the J end by 4 bases, with 13 bases between. Germline lookup yields CDR1 WSHSY and CDR2 SAAADI. The CDR3 is 15 amino acids. CDR3 nucleotide sequence: TGCGCCAGCAGTGAGTCGTCTAGCGCGTTATACGAGCAGTACTTC. This encodes CASSESSSALYEQYF.

This sequence joins TRBV10-2 and TRBJ2-2; D uncertain. The germline V gene has CDR1 WSHSY and CDR2 SAAADI. The CDR3 totals 14 residues. V lost 2 bases to trimming and J lost 6 bases, with 10 bases between them. The CDR3 nucleotides are TGCGCCAGCAGTGAGCCTAGTAGGGCCGGGGAGCTGTTTTTT. Translation gives CASSEPSRAGELFF.

Of note for this clone: This sequence may be a read error, since a much larger clone differs from it by one base. The J gene is TRBJ1-2, the V gene TRBV5-1; D is unclear. In germline, CDR1 is SGHRS, CDR2 YFSETQ. The CDR3 is 14 amino acids. The V and J ends lost 3 bases and 7 bases respectively, with 16 bases between them. CDR3 amino acids: CASSSDVGYGGYTF. In DNA, the CDR3 is TGCGCCAGCAGCTCGGATGTAGGGTACGGTGGCTACACCTTC.

The chain links TRBV7-3 to TRBJ2-1; TRBD2 might be the D (6 bases). Germline loops: CDR1 SGHTA, CDR2 FQGTGA. CDR3 length equals 16 residues. The ends were cut back, 4 bases at V and 7 bases at J, with 20 bases in the middle. The DNA for the CDR3 is TGTGCCAGCAGCTGGTCTCTAGGAGGGGCGAATAATGAGCAGTTCTTC. Its translation: CASSWSLGGANNEQFF. Filled out from reference TRBV7-3 and TRBJ2-1, the complete variable domain reads GAGVSQTPSNKVTEKGKYVELRCDPISGHTALYWYRQSLGQGPEFLIYFQGTGAADDSGLPNDRFFAVRPEGSVSTLKIQRTERGDSAVYLCASSWSLGGANNEQFFGPGTRLTVL.

CDR3 in DNA: TGTGCCAGCAGTTTTATCGGGAGATACTCCTACGAGCAGTACTTC. As protein: CASSFIGRYSYEQYF. This chain connects TRBV28 to TRBJ2-7; a weak D match, TRBD2 (6 bases). The V and J ends lost 3 bases and 0 bases respectively, with 12 bases between them. CDR3 length: 15 residues. The V gene's germline CDR1 is MDHEN and CDR2 SYDVKM.

V and J are TRBV10-3 and TRBJ2-7, with D uncertain. The CDR3 consists of 12 residues. V was shortened by 2 bases and J by 0 bases, with 2 bases between the two germline ends. Germline CDR1 ENHRY, CDR2 SYGVKD. The CDR3 DNA reads as TGTGCCATCAGTGAGGTCTCCTACGAGCAGTACTTC. Translation: CAISEVSYEQYF.

The chain combines TRBV2 with TRBJ2-2; TRBD1 or TRBD2 may be the D gene (5 bases each). CDR1 and CDR2 (germline): SNHLY, FYNNEI. V lost 7 bases and J 0 bases, leaving 9 bases between the germline ends. The CDR3 contains 14 residues. CDR3 in amino acids: CASKGPTNTGELFF. DNA for the CDR3: TGTGCCAGCAAGGGACCGACGAACACCGGGGAGCTGTTTTTT.

The rearrangement links TRBV19 to TRBJ1-1; TRBD1 is a possible D gene (6 bases). This CDR3 is 17 amino acids long. CDR1 is LNHDA and CDR2 is SQIVND in the germline V gene (reference sequence). The V end was cut by 8 bases, the J end by 4 bases, with 26 bases between. In nucleotides, the CDR3 is TGTGCCAGTGCTAAGGCAGGGGCCGCTAAGTGGACCACTGAAGCTTTCTTT. Its translation is CASAKAGAAKWTTEAFF.

This clone was detected ten times or more. Within the sample, other DNA sequences also encode this same CDR3. This chain uses TRBV30 with TRBJ2-2, with a weak D call TRBD2 (5 bases). The CDR3 loop spans 14 amino acids. Germline loops: CDR1 GTSNPN, CDR2 SVGIG (reference sequence). Trimming cost V 2 bases and J 6 bases, with 13 bases left between them. In DNA, the CDR3 is TGTGCCTGGAGTTCAGGACTGGAGGCCGGGGAGCTGTTTTTT. This encodes CAWSSGLEAGELFF.

To note about this clone: A single base is all that separates this from a far larger clone, so a read error is likely. The chain employs TRBV7-2 and TRBJ2-7; D remains ambiguous. Germline V gene data show CDR1 as SGHTA and CDR2 as FQGNSA. This CDR3 contains 15 residues. CDR3 region: CASSLGPMSSHEQYF. CDR3 DNA sequence: TGTGCCAGCAGCCTAGGACCTATGAGCTCCCACGAGCAGTACTTC.

The chain combines TRBV6-1 with TRBJ2-6; D is uncertain. The V and J ends lost 4 bases and 2 bases respectively, with 12 bases between them. The CDR3 contains 16 residues. Germline V gene sequence: CDR1 MNHNS, CDR2 SASEGT. The CDR3 DNA sequence: TGTGCCAGCAGTGCAATCGTCACCCCTGGGGCCAACGTCCTGACTTTC. This codes for CASSAIVTPGANVLTF.

Only a few counts were recorded for this clone. The chain recombines TRBV6-6 with TRBJ1-5; D call uncertain. The germline CDR1 and CDR2 sequences are MNHNY and SVGAGI (reference sequence). The CDR3 has 13 amino acids. V lost 6 bases to trimming and J lost 0 bases, with 6 bases between them. The CDR3: CASRGNSNQPQHF. CDR3 DNA: TGTGCCAGCAGAGGAAATAGCAATCAGCCCCAGCATTTT.

This rearrangement joins TRBV4-2 to TRBJ2-5; D uncertain. The end of the DNA fits TRBJ2-7 better, so the J call may be wrong. This CDR3 is built from 14 residues. CDR1 and CDR2 (germline): LGHNA, YNFKEQ. CDR3 sequence reads: CASSQEVSSYEQYF. CDR3 coding DNA: TGTGCCAGCAGCCAAGAAGTTAGCTCCTACGAGCAGTACTTC.

This clone was seen once. The J gene is TRBJ2-2, the V gene TRBV6-1; 7 bases line up with TRBD2. The CDR3 sequence is 15 residues long. The V segment lost 4 bases and the J segment 2 bases; nucleotides outside the gene matches: 4. Germline CDR1 reads MNHNS; CDR2 reads SASEGT. The CDR3 protein is CASSVGRRNTGELFF. CDR3 nucleotide sequence: TGTGCCAGCAGTGTCGGGAGGAGAAACACCGGGGAGCTGTTTTTT.